This T cell receptor beta chain was recovered during a study of T cells in Graves' hyperthyroidism and ophthalmopathy. Study-wide findings and caveats: A model built on 13 V-J features separated ophthalmopathy from stable hyperthyroidism. Prediction of ophthalmopathy progression came a median approximately 6.6 months pre-onset. In blood, most of the thyroid clonotypes expanded above 0.001 were also present.

Using RNA transcripts as the source, TCR beta CDR3 regions were amplified. A set of HTBI primers served as the primers for a first-round RT-PCR of the TCR CDR3. TCRdb re-called the multiplex PCR reads through MiXCR, storing one row per CDR3 protein. The sample yields approximately 400,000 distinct CDR3 sequences, under 20% seen once. Fresh peripheral blood, 10 ml, yielded the PBMCs. Remarks on this clonotype: Its specificity is not known.

Germline V gene lookup returns CDR1 LNHNV and CDR2 YYDKDF (reference sequence). V lost 2 bases, J lost 7 bases, and 3 bases stayed unmatched. The CDR3 has 13 amino acids. The rearrangement uses TRBV15 and TRBJ1-2; 8 bases match TRBD1. Specimen: blood. This receptor was identified in a man aged 18 to 30 with Graves' ophthalmopathy. The CDR3 region has the DNA TGTGCCACCAGCAGAAAAGACAGGGGTGGCTACACCTTC. Translation: CATSRKDRGGYTF.